This T cell receptor (beta chain) was sequenced in a study of T cells in Graves' hyperthyroidism and ophthalmopathy. General observations from the study: Ophthalmopathy was distinguished from stable hyperthyroidism by 13 V-J signatures.

The J segment lost 5 bases and the V segment lost 5 bases, leaving 5 bases of the junction unmatched. The germline V gene has CDR1 SEHNR and CDR2 FQNEAQ (reference sequence). The CDR3 runs 14 residues. From RNA transcripts, TCR beta CDR3 regions were amplified. The TCR CDR3 was amplified in a first-round RT-PCR using the HTBI primer set. MiXCR was run by TCRdb on the multiplex PCR reads, yielding one entry per CDR3 protein. Of roughly 280,000 distinct CDR3 sequences detected, approximately 20% appear once; the ten largest clones hold 50% to 75%. This clonotype was seen more than once but under ten times. Its antigen is unknown. PBMCs stemmed from less than 13 ml fresh peripheral blood.

Sequenced: blood. The chain links TRBV7-9 to TRBJ2-4; TRBD1 matches 8 bases. The sequence was obtained from a man aged 25 to 40 with Graves' ophthalmopathy. The CDR3 reads CASSLGTGQNIQYF. Written as DNA, the CDR3 is TGTGCCAGCAGCCTGGGGACAGGTCAAAACATTCAGTACTTC.